This T cell receptor (beta chain) was sequenced for a study of blood T cell repertoires in COVID-19. Across the whole study: The United States, Italy and Spain provided the acute and convalescent COVID-19 samples. Nucleic acid was either cDNA or gDNA, and it came from T cells, B-cell-depleted T cells, or PBMCs.

Data came from immunoSEQ multiplex PCR; TCRdb stores just in-frame clones and leaves some out. There are 400,000 or so clones in the sample; roughly 86% occur only once, and around 1.9% lies in the top ten. Study members were between about 18 and 100 years old and lived in 25 or so US regions. Categorization into cohorts depended on clinical history that participants reported. The specimen was PBMCs or T cells enriched from blood (not recorded which). The TCR originated in a middle-aged man in a cohort exposed to, infected with or recovered from COVID-19 (not recorded which).

CDR3 sequence reads: CASSLRGAVELETQYF. For the CDR3, the DNA is TGTGCCAGCAGTTTACGGGGGGCGGTGGAGTTAGAGACCCAGTACTTC. V and J are TRBV28 and TRBJ2-5, with D possibly TRBD2 on 7 matching bases. This CDR3 spans 16 amino acids. CDR1 and CDR2 (germline): MDHEN, SYDVKM. Trimming pared 2 bases from V and 4 bases from J, leaving 17 bases between.